This passage covers 8 T cell receptor beta chains from one sample sequenced in a study of spatial heterogeneity in lung cancer. From the 5' RACE reads, TCRdb called clonotypes with MiXCR, one entry per CDR3 protein. The sample has around 120,000 distinct CDR3 sequences, more than 10% seen once; the top ten hold 15% to 20%. Time point given: blood at routine non-recurrence follow-up after resection. From tumor, nontumor lung or frozen PBMC, whole RNA was taken unsorted for sequencing. Sequenced material: PBMCs, taken at follow-up. All receptors come from a male donor with early-stage non-small cell lung cancer.

This chain's CDR3 is CASRGAEGEKLFF. CDR3 nucleotide sequence: TGTGCCAGCAGAGGGGCCGAAGGGGAAAAACTGTTTTTT. The chain has TRBV6-6 and TRBJ1-4, with TRBD1 as a possible D gene (5 bases). The ends were cut back, 6 bases at V and 8 bases at J, with 13 bases in the middle. This CDR3 has 13 residues. Germline CDR1 and CDR2: MNHNY and SVGAGI (reference sequence).

This clonotype was seen more than once but under ten times. The chain carries TRBV12-3 or TRBV12-4 and TRBJ1-5; 10 nucleotides match TRBD1. The CDR3 consists of 15 residues. V dropped 6 bases and J dropped 1; count of bases not matched to a gene: 3. The CDR3 loop reads CASRTGGESNQPQHF. In DNA form, the CDR3 reads TGTGCCAGCAGGACAGGGGGCGAAAGCAATCAGCCCCAGCATTTT.

This sequence joins TRBV7-3 and TRBJ2-1, with a tentative D call TRBD1 (6 bases). CDR3 length equals 15 residues. CDR1 is SGHTA and CDR2 is FQGTGA in the germline V gene. Trimming took 6 bases from V and 0 from J, leaving 12 bases between them. The CDR3 here is CASSYTGPSYNEQFF. Here the CDR3 DNA reads TGTGCCAGCAGTTATACAGGGCCCTCCTACAATGAGCAGTTCTTC.

This clonotype was detected many times. The chain couples TRBV4-1 to TRBJ1-4, with D unclear. The V end lost 1 base, the J end lost 8 bases, and 8 bases lay between the germline ends. This CDR3 is 13 amino acids long. From germline, CDR1 is MGHRA and CDR2 YSYEKL. CDR3 loop: CASSQGIVEKLFF. The CDR3 coding sequence is TGCGCCAGCAGCCAAGGGATAGTCGAAAAACTGTTTTTT.

The chain carries TRBV7-8 and TRBJ2-1, with 7 bases matching TRBD2. Germline lookup yields CDR1 SGHVS and CDR2 FQNEAQ. This CDR3 spans 12 amino acids. The junction had 5 bases not matched to a gene; V was cut back by 1 base and J by 14 bases. The CDR3 is CASSLGAGVEFF. CDR3 DNA sequence: TGTGCCAGCAGCTTAGGGGCGGGGGTCGAGTTCTTC.

The CDR3 nucleotides are TGTGCCAGCAGTCCTCGGGACAGGGGATTTTCACCCCTCCACTTT. Protein product: CASSPRDRGFSPLHF. The chain links TRBV28 to TRBJ1-6; TRBD1 matches 10 bases. The CDR3 consists of 15 residues. V was clipped by 5 bases and J by 9 bases; unmatched bases: 7. Germline CDR1 and CDR2: MDHEN and SYDVKM. Using reference TRBV28 and TRBJ1-6 for the parts outside the CDR3, the full variable domain is DVKVTQSSRYLVKRTGEKVFLECVQDMDHENMFWYRQDPGLGLRLIYFSYDVKMKEKGDIPEGYSVSREKKERFSLILESASTNQTSMYLCASSPRDRGFSPLHFGNGTRLTVT.

This clonotype has a handful of counts. The chain employs TRBV24-1 and TRBJ2-3, with 10 positions matching TRBD1. The CDR3 is 16 residues long. J lost 3 bases, V lost 4 bases, and 6 bases had no gene match. Germline V gives CDR1 KGHDR, CDR2 SFDVKD. The CDR3: CATSDLGQGFTDTQYF. For the CDR3, the DNA is TGTGCCACCAGTGACTTGGGACAGGGGTTTACAGATACGCAGTATTTT.

This clonotype was found many times. The gene calls are TRBV29-1 and TRBJ2-7; possibly TRBD2 for D (7 bases). The CDR3 runs to 13 residues. CDR1 is SQVTM and CDR2 is ANQGSEA in the germline V gene. The ends were cut back, 6 bases at V and 2 bases at J, with 14 bases in the middle. The CDR3 region is CSVGGQPPYEQYF. As DNA, the CDR3 is TGCAGCGTCGGGGGGCAGCCACCCTACGAGCAGTACTTC.